This TCR beta chain was observed in a study of T-cell reconstitution after alpha-beta-depleted transplantation in children. This clonotype was seen many times. Unique molecular identifiers were used to barcode this TCRbeta library. TCRdb recomputed calls from the PCR reads with MiXCR, one row per CDR3 protein. The repertoire holds 230,000 or so distinct CDR3 sequences, 9.5% to 15% seen once, with 2.6% in the top ten. Germline CDR1 is SGHRS and CDR2 is YFSETQ. The CDR3 runs to 16 residues. Trimming at V came to 1 base and at J to 5 bases, leaving 4 bases not matched to a gene. V and J are TRBV5-1 and TRBJ2-1; TRBD1 matches 12 bases. The sample was PBMCs from the stem cell graft donor, taken from the stem cell graft. The sequence was obtained from a human donor who donated a stem cell graft to a child with acute lymphoblastic leukemia. The CDR3 nucleotides read TGCGCCAGCAGCTTGTTCCGGGACAGGGGGCACAATGAGCAGTTCTTC. This sequence encodes CASSLFRDRGHNEQFF.